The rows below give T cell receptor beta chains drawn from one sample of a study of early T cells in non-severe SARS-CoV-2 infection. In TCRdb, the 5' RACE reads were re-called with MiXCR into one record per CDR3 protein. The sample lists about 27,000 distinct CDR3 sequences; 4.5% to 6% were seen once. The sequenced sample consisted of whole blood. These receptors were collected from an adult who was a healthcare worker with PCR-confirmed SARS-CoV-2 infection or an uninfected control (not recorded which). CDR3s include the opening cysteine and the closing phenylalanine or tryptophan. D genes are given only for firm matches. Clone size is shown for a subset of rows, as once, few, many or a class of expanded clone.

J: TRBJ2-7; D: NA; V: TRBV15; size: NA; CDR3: CATSRDHVSYEQYF; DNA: TGTGCCACCAGCAGAGACCACGTCTCCTACGAGCAGTACTTC
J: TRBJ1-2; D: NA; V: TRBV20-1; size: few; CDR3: CSASPTSLYGYTF; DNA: TGCAGTGCCTCCCCGACGAGCTTATATGGCTACACCTTC
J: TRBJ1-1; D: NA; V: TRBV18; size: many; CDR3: CATADRDKNEAFF; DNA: TGTGCCACCGCCGACCGGGACAAGAATGAGGCTTTCTTT
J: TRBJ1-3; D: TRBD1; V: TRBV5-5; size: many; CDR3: CASSPGQGNGLISGNTIYF; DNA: TGTGCCAGCAGCCCGGGACAGGGGAACGGACTGATATCTGGAAACACCATATATTTT
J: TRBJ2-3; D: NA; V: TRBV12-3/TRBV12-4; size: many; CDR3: CASSETGLTDTQYF; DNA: TGTGCCAGCAGTGAGACAGGCCTCACAGATACGCAGTATTTT
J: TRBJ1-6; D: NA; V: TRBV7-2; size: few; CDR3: CASSSQGGLGSPLHF; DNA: TGTGCCAGCAGCTCCCAGGGCGGCTTGGGATCACCCCTCCACTTT
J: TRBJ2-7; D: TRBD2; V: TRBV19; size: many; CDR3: CASQPAGVGYEQYF; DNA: TGTGCCAGCCAACCCGCGGGAGTGGGCTACGAGCAGTACTTC
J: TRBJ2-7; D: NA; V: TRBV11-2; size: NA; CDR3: CASSSADQAEGEQYF; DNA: TGTGCCAGCAGCTCAGCTGACCAGGCTGAGGGCGAGCAGTACTTC
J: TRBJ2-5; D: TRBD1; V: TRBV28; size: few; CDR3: CASSLLAQGYQETQYF; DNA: TGTGCCAGCAGTTTATTGGCACAGGGGTACCAAGAGACCCAGTACTTC
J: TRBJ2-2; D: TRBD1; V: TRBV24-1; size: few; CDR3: CATGTEFTGELFF; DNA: TGTGCCACCGGGACAGAGTTCACCGGGGAGCTGTTTTTT
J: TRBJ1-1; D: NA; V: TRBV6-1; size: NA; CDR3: CASSEARLGWGQSEAFF; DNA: TGTGCCAGCAGTGAGGCCAGACTCGGTTGGGGTCAGTCTGAAGCTTTCTTT
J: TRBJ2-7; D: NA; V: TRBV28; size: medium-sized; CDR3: CASSLGYEQYF; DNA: TGTGCCAGCAGTTTGGGTTACGAGCAGTACTTC
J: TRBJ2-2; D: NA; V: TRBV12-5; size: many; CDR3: CASGHGRYTGELFF; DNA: TGTGCTAGTGGCCACGGACGGTACACCGGGGAGCTGTTTTTT
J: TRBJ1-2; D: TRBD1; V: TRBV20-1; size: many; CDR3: CSAADRTGYTF; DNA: TGCAGTGCCGCGGACAGGACGGGCTACACCTTC
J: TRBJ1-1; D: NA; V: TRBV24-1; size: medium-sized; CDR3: CATSVQQNTEAFF; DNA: TGTGCCACCAGTGTCCAACAGAACACTGAAGCTTTCTTT
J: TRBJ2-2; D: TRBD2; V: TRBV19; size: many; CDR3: CASSPSGRAGELFF; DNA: TGTGCCAGTAGTCCTAGCGGGAGGGCCGGGGAGCTGTTTTTT
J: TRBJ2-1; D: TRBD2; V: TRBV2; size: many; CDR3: CASRGLGAGVSYNEQFF; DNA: TGTGCCAGCAGGGGCTTGGGAGCGGGAGTATCCTACAATGAGCAGTTCTTC
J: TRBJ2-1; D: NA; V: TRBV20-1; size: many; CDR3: CSARDLQVPPYNEQFF; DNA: TGCAGTGCTAGAGACCTACAGGTTCCCCCCTACAATGAGCAGTTCTTC
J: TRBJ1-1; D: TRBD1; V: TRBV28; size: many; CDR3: CASSLPGQGNTEAFF; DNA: TGTGCCAGCAGTTTGCCGGGACAGGGAAACACTGAAGCTTTCTTT
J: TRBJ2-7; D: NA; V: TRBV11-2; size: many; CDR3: CASSLADGSSYEQYF; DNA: TGTGCCAGCAGCTTAGCTGATGGTAGCTCCTACGAGCAGTACTTC
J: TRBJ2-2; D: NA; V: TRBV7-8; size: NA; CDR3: CASSMNSHTNTGELFF; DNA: TGTGCCAGCAGCATGAACAGCCATACGAACACCGGGGAGCTGTTTTTT
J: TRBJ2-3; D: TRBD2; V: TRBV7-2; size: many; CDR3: CASSLEGLAGGPGDTQYF; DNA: TGTGCCAGCAGCTTAGAAGGACTAGCGGGAGGGCCGGGGGATACGCAGTATTTT
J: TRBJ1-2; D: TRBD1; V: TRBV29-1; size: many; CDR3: CSVEGTGFHTF; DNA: TGCAGCGTTGAGGGGACAGGGTTCCACACCTTC
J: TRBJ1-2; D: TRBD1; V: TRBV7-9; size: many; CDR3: CASSLRWDSYGYTF; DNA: TGTGCCAGCAGCTTAAGATGGGACAGCTATGGCTACACCTTC
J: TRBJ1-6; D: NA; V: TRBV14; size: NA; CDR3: CASSQARRPPLHF; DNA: TGTGCCAGCAGCCAAGCCCGACGGCCACCCCTCCACTTT
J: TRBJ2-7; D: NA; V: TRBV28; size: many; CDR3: CASSLTGHTYEQYF; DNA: TGTGCCAGCAGTTTAACGGGACACACCTACGAGCAGTACTTC
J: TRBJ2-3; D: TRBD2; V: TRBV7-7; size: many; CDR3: CASSLEGGTQYF; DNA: TGTGCTAGCAGCTTAGAGGGAGGGACGCAGTATTTT
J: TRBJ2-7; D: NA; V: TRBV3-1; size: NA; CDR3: CASSQEGEEGEQYF; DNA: TGTGCCAGCAGCCAAGAAGGGGAAGAGGGCGAGCAGTACTTC
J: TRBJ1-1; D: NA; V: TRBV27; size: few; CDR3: CASSLSMSRRAFF; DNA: TGTGCCAGCAGTTTATCGATGAGCAGGAGGGCTTTCTTT
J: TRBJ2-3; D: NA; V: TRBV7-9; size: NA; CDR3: CASSESGTVTDTQYF; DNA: TGTGCCAGCAGCGAATCCGGGACTGTCACAGATACGCAGTATTTT
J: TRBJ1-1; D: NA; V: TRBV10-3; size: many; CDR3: CAIRRGGTEAFF; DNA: TGTGCCATCAGGAGAGGGGGTACTGAAGCTTTCTTT
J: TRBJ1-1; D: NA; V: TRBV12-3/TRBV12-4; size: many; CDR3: CASSLERGDTEAFF; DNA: TGTGCCAGCAGTTTAGAGAGGGGGGACACTGAAGCTTTCTTT
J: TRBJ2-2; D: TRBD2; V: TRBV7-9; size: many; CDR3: CASSLLAGVTGELFF; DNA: TGTGCCAGCAGCTTACTAGCGGGAGTTACCGGGGAGCTGTTTTTT